These 29 T cell receptor beta chains were sequenced from one sample in a study of cytomegalovirus exposure and HLA in healthy donors. This table comes from immunoSEQ multiplex PCR, and its TCRdb copy is limited to in-frame clones, with some not included. The sample includes more than 100,000 clones, around nine tenths seen only once; the top ten take approximately 1.5%. Sequenced: PBMCs. These receptors all come from a man aged 25 to 40 in good health and CMV-seronegative.

The chain uses TRBV2 and TRBJ2-1; 8 nucleotides match TRBD2. The germline V gene has CDR1 SNHLY and CDR2 FYNNEI. CDR3 length: 14 amino acids. Trimming at V came to 8 bases and at J to 9 bases, leaving 12 bases not matched to a gene. The CDR3 DNA sequence: TGTGCCAGCGGAGCGGGAGTGAAGTTGAGTGAGCAGTTCTTC. This encodes CASGAGVKLSEQFF. Full variable domain (outside the CDR3, taken from reference TRBV2 and TRBJ2-1): EPEVTQTPSHQVTQMGQEVILRCVPISNHLYFYWYRQILGQKVEFLVSFYNNEISEKSEIFDDQFSVERPDGSNFTLKIRSTKLEDSAMYFCASGAGVKLSEQFFGPGTRLTVL.

J is TRBJ2-7 and V is TRBV29-1; D perhaps matches TRBD2 (5 bases). CDR1 is SQVTM, CDR2 ANQGSEA, per germline. The CDR3 is made up of 12 amino acids. Trimming removed 4 bases at V and 6 bases at J, with 13 bases between. CDR3 amino acids: CSVGRLGFEQYF. The CDR3 coding sequence is TGCAGCGTTGGGAGGCTGGGGTTCGAGCAGTACTTC.

This sequence joins TRBV28 and TRBJ2-7, with TRBD2 matching 11 bases. This CDR3 spans 14 amino acids. Germline trimming cut 4 bases from V and 3 bases from J; bases unmatched to any gene: 2. The germline V gene has CDR1 MDHEN and CDR2 SYDVKM. The CDR3 sequence is CASSSGTSGYEQYF. DNA of the CDR3: TGTGCCAGCAGTTCCGGGACTAGCGGCTACGAGCAGTACTTC.

The CDR3 loop is CASSEGGGKNIQYF. The CDR3 nucleotides are TGTGCCAGCAGTGAAGGTGGAGGCAAAAACATTCAGTACTTC. The chain has TRBV2 and TRBJ2-4; a weak D match, TRBD2 (5 bases). Germline CDR1 reads SNHLY; CDR2 reads FYNNEI. V was cut by 1 base and J by 3 bases, with 7 bases left in between. This CDR3 is built from 14 residues.

The rearrangement links TRBV11-2 to TRBJ1-5; perhaps TRBD1 as D (5 bases). Germline assignment: CDR1 SGHAT and CDR2 FQNNGV. This CDR3 region has 15 residues. V dropped 3 bases and J dropped 0 bases, with 9 bases sitting between them. In nucleotides, the CDR3 is TGTGCCAGCAGCTTCGGGGACTCTAGCAATCAGCCCCAGCATTTT. Its translation: CASSFGDSSNQPQHF.

V and J are TRBV5-1 and TRBJ2-7; 13 positions match TRBD2. The V gene's germline CDR1 is SGHRS and CDR2 YFSETQ. The CDR3 is 16 residues long. V gave up 3 bases and J gave up 3 bases; unmatched junction bases: 6. This CDR3 is CASSSTLAGGGYEQYF. The CDR3 DNA reads as TGCGCCAGCAGCTCTACACTAGCGGGAGGGGGCTACGAGCAGTACTTC.

This clone turned up a few times. The genes are TRBV2 and TRBJ2-7, with TRBD2 identical over 9 bases. CDR3 length: 14 amino acids. Per the germline V gene, CDR1 is SNHLY and CDR2 is FYNNEI. The V and J ends lost 5 bases and 4 bases, in that order; junction bases with no gene match: 6. The chain's CDR3 is CASSRSGSSYEQYF. CDR3 DNA sequence: TGTGCCAGCAGTCGTAGCGGGAGTAGTTACGAGCAGTACTTC.

The chain combines TRBV9 with TRBJ1-4, with TRBD1 matching 8 bases. The germline V gene encodes CDR1 SGDLS and CDR2 YYNGEE. The V and J ends lost 1 base and 8 bases, in that order; junction bases with no gene match: 4. This CDR3 is 14 amino acids long. The DNA for the CDR3 is TGTGCCAGCAGCGTACAGGGGGCGGAGGAAAAACTGTTTTTT. It encodes CASSVQGAEEKLFF. Supplemented by reference TRBV9 and TRBJ1-4, the full variable domain reads DSGVTQTPKHLITATGQRVTLRCSPRSGDLSVYWYQQSLDQGLQFLIQYYNGEERAKGNILERFSAQQFPDLHSELNLSSLELGDSALYFCASSVQGAEEKLFFGSGTQLSVL.

This sequence joins TRBV6-1 and TRBJ2-5, with 13 bases that match TRBD2. J lost 3 bases, V lost 5 bases, and 9 bases had no gene match. Germline lookup yields CDR1 MNHNS and CDR2 SASEGT. The CDR3 totals 17 residues. The CDR3, as DNA: TGTGCCAGCAGTCAAGGACTAGCGGGAGCCACGAAAGAGACCCAGTACTTC. It encodes CASSQGLAGATKETQYF.

This chain connects TRBV27 to TRBJ1-4; no reliable D call. The V gene's germline CDR1 is MNHEY and CDR2 SMNVEV (reference sequence). Trimming stripped 11 bases from V and 10 bases from J, with 14 bases between. This CDR3 contains 11 residues. The CDR3 protein is CARPVPGKLFF. DNA of the CDR3: TGTGCCCGCCCGGTCCCCGGAAAACTGTTTTTT.

The sample holds a few counts of this clone. The V and J genes are TRBV11-2 and TRBJ2-3; 8 bases are a match to TRBD2. Looked up from germline, CDR1 is SGHAT and CDR2 is FQNNGV. J gave up 0 bases and V 5 bases, and 7 bases lay outside the gene matches. There are 16 residues in the CDR3. The CDR3 sequence is CASSDILAGSTDTQYF. DNA of the CDR3: TGTGCCAGCAGCGACATCCTAGCGGGCAGCACAGATACGCAGTATTTT.

CDR3 residues: CASKDRAFQETQYF. The CDR3 DNA reads TGTGCCAGCAAGGACAGGGCCTTCCAAGAGACCCAGTACTTC. V usage is TRBV19 and J usage is TRBJ2-5; 8 bases map to TRBD1. V shed 9 bases, J shed 1 base, and the junction held 7 bases outside the gene matches. This CDR3 is 14 amino acids long. In germline, CDR1 is LNHDA, CDR2 SQIVND (reference sequence).

The chain employs TRBV7-8 and TRBJ2-3, with 10 bases fitting TRBD2. The germline gives CDR1 SGHVS, CDR2 FQNEAQ. CDR3 length: 16 residues. With V trimmed by 5 bases and J by 6 bases, 11 bases remained unmatched. The CDR3 loop is CASSRIIAGGRDTQYF. Written as DNA, the CDR3 is TGTGCCAGCAGCCGGATTATAGCGGGAGGACGGGATACGCAGTATTTT.

This clone appeared once. The rearrangement joins TRBV5-1 to TRBJ2-1; the match to TRBD2 covers 10 bases. Germline-derived CDR1 and CDR2 are SGHRS and YFSETQ. The V and J ends lost 0 bases and 4 bases, in that order; junction bases with no gene match: 1. The length of the CDR3 is 15 residues. CDR3 nucleotide sequence: TGCGCCAGCAGCTTGGAACTAGCGGGATACAATGAGCAGTTCTTC. It yields the protein CASSLELAGYNEQFF. Using reference TRBV5-1 and TRBJ2-1 for the parts outside the CDR3, the full variable domain is KAGVTQTPRYLIKTRGQQVTLSCSPISGHRSVSWYQQTPGQGLQFLFEYFSETQRNKGNFPGRFSGRQFSNSRSEMNVSTLELGDSALYLCASSLELAGYNEQFFGPGTRLTVL.

The V and J genes are TRBV30 and TRBJ1-1; D is possibly TRBD1 (5 bases). Germline V CDR1 and CDR2: GTSNPN, SVGIG (reference sequence). The germline V and J ends were trimmed by 3 bases and 0 bases, with 14 bases remaining between them. CDR3 length equals 15 residues. The CDR3 region has the DNA TGTGCCTGGAGAAATCCGGGACTGGTGAACACTGAAGCTTTCTTT. Its protein product is CAWRNPGLVNTEAFF.

The CDR3, as DNA: TGTGCCAGCAGTGAACACCGGTTGAACACTGAAGCTTTCTTT. This codes for CASSEHRLNTEAFF. J is TRBJ1-1 and V is TRBV6-1; unclear D gene. The germline CDR1 and CDR2 sequences are MNHNS and SASEGT. V shed 2 bases and J shed 0 bases, with 7 bases lying between them. The CDR3 extends over 14 amino acids.

The gene calls are TRBV7-9 and TRBJ2-5, with 11 nucleotides matching TRBD2. Germline trimming cut 6 bases from V and 0 bases from J; bases unmatched to any gene: 6. CDR3 length: 16 residues. The V gene's germline CDR1 is SEHNR and CDR2 FQNEAQ (reference sequence). The CDR3 coding sequence is TGTGCCAGCAGTAACCGGACTAGCGGGTACCAAGAGACCCAGTACTTC. Translated: CASSNRTSGYQETQYF. Filled out from reference TRBV7-9 and TRBJ2-5, the complete variable domain reads DTGVSQNPRHKITKRGQNVTFRCDPISEHNRLYWYRQTLGQGPEFLTYFQNEAQLEKSRLLSDRFSAERPKGSFSTLEIQRTEQGDSAMYLCASSNRTSGYQETQYFGPGTRLLVL.

The rearrangement uses TRBV10-1 and TRBJ2-1; 9 bases agree with TRBD2. This CDR3 is 14 amino acids long. Germline assignment: CDR1 WNHNN and CDR2 SYGVQD (reference sequence). The J segment lost 2 bases and the V segment lost 5 bases, leaving 1 base of the junction unmatched. The CDR3, as DNA: TGCGCCAGCAGTCAGCGGGAGGCCTACAATGAGCAGTTCTTC. It is translated as CASSQREAYNEQFF.

The V gene is TRBV5-1, the J gene TRBJ1-2, with 7 positions matching TRBD1. From germline, CDR1 is SGHRS and CDR2 YFSETQ. This CDR3 comprises 15 residues. The trim removed 4 bases at V and 8 bases at J, leaving 14 bases unmatched. The CDR3 DNA reads as TGCGCCAGCAGCCCCGGATCCACAGGGGTCCGCGGCTACACCTTC. Translation: CASSPGSTGVRGYTF.

The DNA for the CDR3 is TGTGCCAGCAGCCAAGAAGGTGTAGGACAGGGACCTCAGCCCCAGCATTTT. Residues: CASSQEGVGQGPQPQHF. The chain employs TRBV4-2 and TRBJ1-5, with 8 bases identical to TRBD1. CDR3 length: 17 residues. V lost 0 bases and J lost 6; bases outside the gene matches: 10. Germline V gene lookup returns CDR1 LGHNA and CDR2 YNFKEQ.

The chain recombines TRBV13 with TRBJ2-5; a weak D match, TRBD1 (5 bases). With 4 bases removed from V and 4 bases from J, the gap between germline ends came to 13 bases. The CDR3 consists of 14 residues. Germline V gene data show CDR1 as PRHDT and CDR2 as FYEKMQ (reference sequence). The CDR3 is CASSSQGNIETQYF. CDR3 sequence (DNA): TGTGCCAGCAGCTCCCAGGGTAATATAGAGACCCAGTACTTC.

This clone has a single count. The chain joins TRBV30 to TRBJ1-4; 8 nucleotides align to TRBD1. V trimming: 7 bases; J trimming: 2 bases; junction bases outside the gene matches: 6. This CDR3 has 14 residues. Germline values: CDR1 GTSNPN, CDR2 SVGIG (reference sequence). CDR3 sequence reads: CALVRDRTNEKLFF. CDR3 nucleotide sequence: TGTGCCTTAGTACGGGACAGGACTAATGAAAAACTGTTTTTT.

This clone was detected once. The J gene is TRBJ2-3, the V gene TRBV29-1, with 9 bases that match TRBD1. Germline CDR1 is SQVTM and CDR2 is ANQGSEA. The CDR3 runs 15 residues. Unmatched junction bases numbered 11, after V lost 6 bases and J lost 4 bases. CDR3 sequence: CSVRTGEGWPDTQYF. In DNA, the CDR3 is TGCAGCGTGCGGACAGGGGAAGGCTGGCCAGATACGCAGTATTTT.

Note on this clone: Other nucleotide sequences in the sample specify the same CDR3. The J gene is TRBJ2-7, the V gene TRBV6-5; 7 bases are a match to TRBD1. Germline V lookup: CDR1 MNHEY, CDR2 SVGAGI. This CDR3 region has 13 residues. Trimming at V came to 5 bases and at J to 7 bases, leaving 8 bases not matched to a gene. CDR3 loop: CASSRDSRGEQYF. The CDR3 DNA is TGTGCCAGCAGTAGGGACAGCCGGGGAGAGCAGTACTTC.

The chain has TRBV5-1 and TRBJ2-1; 9 positions agree with TRBD2. The CDR3 consists of 15 residues. V dropped 5 bases and J dropped 7; count of bases not matched to a gene: 10. The germline V gene encodes CDR1 SGHRS and CDR2 YFSETQ. CDR3: CASRELAGTRNEQFF. CDR3 DNA: TGCGCCAGCAGAGAGCTAGCGGGGACCCGGAATGAGCAGTTCTTC.

J is TRBJ2-3 and V is TRBV5-6; 9 bases line up with TRBD1. This CDR3 region has 17 residues. Germline V gene data show CDR1 as SGHDT and CDR2 as YYEEEE. V lost 10 bases, J lost 1 base, and 16 bases stayed unmatched. This chain's CDR3 is CARYHRGRTGGTDTQYF. The CDR3 nucleotides are TGTGCCCGGTATCATAGGGGACGGACAGGGGGCACAGATACGCAGTATTTT.

The chain links TRBV19 to TRBJ1-2; a weak D match, TRBD1 (5 bases). This CDR3 spans 16 amino acids. V dropped 2 bases and J dropped 6 bases, with 19 bases sitting between them. Germline-derived CDR1 and CDR2 are LNHDA and SQIVND (reference sequence). CDR3 amino acids: CASSIRGREETNGYTF. In nucleotides, the CDR3 is TGTGCCAGTAGTATAAGGGGTCGGGAGGAGACAAATGGCTACACCTTC.

The chain combines TRBV5-1 with TRBJ2-3; D is ambiguous. CDR1 and CDR2 (germline): SGHRS, YFSETQ. The V and J ends lost 2 bases and 5 bases respectively, with 9 bases between them. The CDR3 consists of 13 residues. This CDR3 reads CASSFAAIDTQYF. CDR3 coding DNA: TGCGCCAGCAGCTTCGCTGCGATAGATACGCAGTATTTT.

The chain joins TRBV5-6 to TRBJ1-5; possibly TRBD1 for D (5 bases). V was trimmed by 3 bases and J by 4 bases, leaving 17 bases between them. From germline, CDR1 is SGHDT and CDR2 YYEEEE. The CDR3 contains 16 residues. The CDR3 sequence is CASSYRSSKKNQPQHF. The CDR3 bases are TGTGCCAGCAGCTACAGGTCCTCAAAAAAGAATCAGCCCCAGCATTTT.